This T cell receptor beta chain was identified during a study of PD-1 blockade in mismatch repair-deficient tumors. Whole-study findings and limits: Tumor-resident clones, often undetectable pretreatment in blood, expanded then contracted after pembrolizumab.

All patients were mismatch repair deficient, assessed by either PCR or immunohistochemistry. TCR sequencing covered a few patients who responded to pembrolizumab. The data were produced by immunoSEQ multiplex PCR, yet TCRdb's version contains in-frame clones alone and is incomplete. The sample lists tens of thousands of clones; 65% to 85% were seen once. As concerns this clone: The target antigen is unknown.

The CDR3 contains 16 residues. V was trimmed by 0 bases and J by 4 bases, leaving 16 bases between them. The germline V gene encodes CDR1 SGHRS and CDR2 YFSETQ. The sequence derives from an adult with mismatch repair-deficient cancer. The chain recombines TRBV5-1 with TRBJ1-2; D gene uncertain. The starting material was peripheral blood, obtained 44 weeks after starting pembrolizumab. CDR3 nucleotides: TGCGCCAGCAGCTTGGAGGGCGCACCGGGGAGCTATGGCTACACCTTC. Amino acid sequence: CASSLEGAPGSYGYTF.